One sample yielded the 28 T cell receptor beta chains listed below, sequenced in a study of tumor-infiltrating lymphocytes in primary liver carcinoma. Germline DNA was also extracted, and blood RNA derived from unsorted whole blood. Synthesis of TCR beta cDNA was carried out from 500 ng total RNA with a constant-region primer. Construction of TCR beta libraries relied on three successive nested multiplex PCR rounds employing slightly modified ARM-PCR. The first two PCR rounds, roughly 9 cycles each, used TRBV1-TRBV30 forward primers and a C-beta reverse primer. Each CDR3 protein gets one entry after TCRdb re-called the multiplex PCR reads with MiXCR. This table holds fewer than 350,000 distinct CDR3 sequences, about 60% found once. The sample comprised peripheral blood. These receptors were obtained from a man aged 40-49 years with primary liver carcinoma and hepatitis B virus infection.

Only one count was recorded for this clonotype. It may be a read error: a sequence one base away is much more abundant. V gene TRBV11-2 combines with J gene TRBJ2-3; D possibly corresponds to TRBD2 (6 bases). The CDR3 is 14 amino acids. The V and J ends lost 5 bases and 4 bases respectively, with 13 bases between them. Germline assignment: CDR1 SGHAT and CDR2 FQNNGV. The CDR3 is CASSRRDFADTQYF. For the CDR3, the DNA is TGTGCCAGCAGCCGACGGGACTTCGCAGATACGCAGTATTTT.

A word on this clonotype: A clone one base away is much larger, so this may be a read error. This sequence joins TRBV4-2 and TRBJ2-3; 10 nucleotides line up with TRBD2. Germline assignment: CDR1 LGHNA and CDR2 YNFKEQ. This CDR3 has 16 residues. V lost 6 bases and J lost 1; bases outside the gene matches: 7. The CDR3 loop is CASRQLAGMGTDTQYF. The CDR3 bases are TGTGCCAGCAGGCAACTAGCGGGAATGGGCACAGATACGCAGTATTTT.

A word on this clonotype: The junction departs from germline at one end; a sequencing error may be responsible. The chain is built from TRBV6-1 and TRBJ2-7; D is ambiguous. From germline, CDR1 is MNHNS and CDR2 SASEGT. CDR3 length: 11 residues. The CDR3 bases are TGTACCAGCAGTGAATTTGGCGAGCAGTACTTT. It is translated as CTSSEFGEQYF.

This clonotype was counted at least ten times. The CDR3 nucleotides read TGTGCCAGCAGTTTACTAGCGGGGACCACCGGGGAGCTGTTTTTT. It encodes CASSLLAGTTGELFF. This rearrangement joins TRBV6-2 or TRBV6-3 to TRBJ2-2; 10 nucleotides line up with TRBD2. CDR1 and CDR2 (germline): MNHEY, SVGEGT. V shed 4 bases, J shed 4 bases, and the junction held 3 bases outside the gene matches. The CDR3 loop spans 15 amino acids.

About this clonotype: A much larger clonotype is one base distant, so this may be a read error. This rearrangement joins TRBV4-2 to TRBJ2-1; a weak D match, TRBD2 (7 bases). The germline CDR1 and CDR2 sequences are LGHNA and YNFKEQ. The CDR3 totals 16 residues. CDR3 bases: TGTGCCGGCAGCCAAGAAGAGTGGAGGGGGGGCAATGAGCAGTTCTTC. Translating it yields CAGSQEEWRGGNEQFF.

V and J are TRBV30 and TRBJ2-5; D gene uncertain. V lost 0 bases and J lost 5, with 10 bases in between. The CDR3 sequence is 13 residues long. Germline CDR1 GTSNPN, CDR2 SVGIG (reference sequence). CDR3 sequence (DNA): TGTGCCTGGAGTGTAGGGTATGGTGAGACCCAGTACTTC. Translation gives CAWSVGYGETQYF.

This clonotype showed up many times. The chain combines TRBV29-1 with TRBJ1-4, with a possible D match to TRBD1 (6 bases). In germline, CDR1 is SQVTM, CDR2 ANQGSEA. The CDR3 has 19 amino acids. Trimming took off 6 bases at V and 2 bases at J, with 28 bases between the two ends. CDR3 residues: CSVRIRGGFRISTNEKLFF. The DNA for the CDR3 is TGCAGCGTCCGAATCCGGGGGGGCTTCCGAATCTCGACTAATGAAAAACTGTTTTTT.

A word on this clonotype: This may arise from a read error, as a much more abundant clone is one base away. The chain carries TRBV10-3 and TRBJ1-2; 9 positions agree with TRBD1. Germline V gene lookup returns CDR1 ENHRY and CDR2 SYGVKD. This CDR3 comprises 15 residues. The CDR3 reads CAISDPGTGFYVYTF. Here the CDR3 DNA reads TGTGCCATCAGCGACCCCGGGACAGGGTTTTATGTCTACACCTTC.

The chain uses TRBV12-3 or TRBV12-4 and TRBJ1-6; D ambiguous. The V gene lost 6 bases and the J gene lost 18 bases, with 18 bases spanning the gap. The CDR3 sequence is 12 residues long. In DNA, the CDR3 is TGTGCCAGCAGCCAGGACCGCCTGATACCCCACTTT. This translates into CASSQDRLIPHF.

This clonotype was counted a few times. At one of its ends the junction is not consistent with the germline gene, which may arise from a read error. The rearrangement joins TRBV6-1 to TRBJ2-5, with D unresolved. The CDR3 length is 15 residues. Germline CDR1 reads MNHNS; CDR2 reads SASEGT. In DNA form, the CDR3 reads TGTGTCAGCAGTGAAAGTCCGCTGTACCAAGAGACCCAGTACTTC. It specifies CVSSESPLYQETQYF.

This clonotype showed up just a few times. The chain recombines TRBV4-2 with TRBJ1-4; 9 positions match TRBD1. Losses at the gene ends were 4 bases for V and 5 bases for J; bases not matched to a gene: 2. This CDR3 has 14 residues. Germline loops: CDR1 LGHNA, CDR2 YNFKEQ. The CDR3 spells CASSPGTGNEKLFF. The DNA for the CDR3 is TGTGCCAGCAGCCCCGGGACAGGGAATGAAAAACTGTTTTTT.

As for this clonotype: The germline gene is not matched at one end of the junction; a read error may be the cause. V gene TRBV11-1 combines with J gene TRBJ2-5; 9 nucleotides line up with TRBD1. This CDR3 is built from 14 residues. Germline assignment: CDR1 SGHAT and CDR2 FQDESV (reference sequence). CDR3 in DNA: TGTGTCAGCAGTTTCGACAGGGGGGGAGAGTCCCAGTACTTC. This codes for CVSSFDRGGESQYF.

Points on this clonotype: A read error may account for a junction end that differs from germline. DNA for the CDR3: TGTGCCGGCAGTTTATCGGGACAGGGTAGAGGCTATGGCTACACCTTC. Its translation: CAGSLSGQGRGYGYTF. V is TRBV12-3 or TRBV12-4 and J is TRBJ1-2; 9 nucleotides align to TRBD1. The CDR3 runs 16 residues.

The chain recombines TRBV12-3 or TRBV12-4 with TRBJ2-1, with a tentative D call TRBD1 (6 bases). Trimming cost V 3 bases and J 0 bases, with 9 bases left between them. There are 15 residues in the CDR3. The CDR3 spells CASSFRGTSYNEQFF. As DNA, the CDR3 is TGTGCCAGCAGTTTCAGGGGAACCTCCTACAATGAGCAGTTCTTC.

To note about this clonotype: A much larger clonotype is one base distant, so this may be a read error. The chain uses TRBV4-1 and TRBJ2-7; 9 nucleotides match TRBD2. The germline CDR1 and CDR2 sequences are MGHRA and YSYEKL. The CDR3 covers 15 residues. CDR3 residues: CASSMRLAESYKQYF. The CDR3 nucleotides are TGCGCCAGCAGCATGCGACTAGCGGAATCCTACAAGCAGTACTTC.

The rearrangement joins TRBV30 to TRBJ2-3; no clear D. CDR3 length: 13 residues. Trimming removed 0 bases at V and 10 bases at J, with 14 bases between. From germline, CDR1 is GTSNPN and CDR2 SVGIG (reference sequence). This chain's CDR3 is CAWSVRWPEAQYF. The CDR3 bases are TGTGCCTGGAGTGTAAGGTGGCCCGAGGCGCAGTATTTT.

There are many counts of this clonotype. The rearrangement links TRBV29-1 to TRBJ2-3; 9 bases agree with TRBD1. Per the germline V gene, CDR1 is SQVTM and CDR2 is ANQGSEA. The V segment lost 6 bases and the J segment 7 bases; nucleotides outside the gene matches: 11. This CDR3 contains 14 residues. The CDR3 DNA sequence: TGCAGCGTCAACCACAGGGGGCGTGCGAATACGCAGTATTTT. Translating it yields CSVNHRGRANTQYF.

This clonotype has a count of ten or more. This sequence joins TRBV11-2 and TRBJ1-3; no definite D call. Trimming shortened V by 0 bases and J by 0 bases, and 6 bases separated the two germline ends. Germline loops: CDR1 SGHAT, CDR2 FQNNGV. This CDR3 has 15 amino acids. The CDR3 DNA reads TGTGCCAGCAGCTTAGAGGGGATCTCTGGAAACACCATATATTTT. Protein: CASSLEGISGNTIYF.

V usage is TRBV28 and J usage is TRBJ2-7, with D uncertain. This CDR3 region has 15 residues. Between the trimmed V and J ends, which lost 4 bases and 2 bases, there was a span of 15 bases. Germline assignment: CDR1 MDHEN and CDR2 SYDVKM. CDR3 loop: CASSSPAASTYEQYF. The CDR3 DNA is TGTGCCAGCAGTTCCCCCGCAGCTTCCACCTACGAGCAGTACTTC.

As for this clonotype: This could be a read error, since a much larger clone is one nucleotide away. The chain uses TRBV29-1 and TRBJ2-3; D is unclear. Germline V CDR1 and CDR2: SQVTM, ANQGSEA. This CDR3 contains 10 residues. The CDR3 protein is CMTHTDTQYF. In DNA form, the CDR3 reads TGCATGACGCACACAGATACGCAGTATTTT.

With regard to this clonotype: A much more abundant neighbour one base away suggests this may be a read error. V usage is TRBV5-5 and J usage is TRBJ2-3; possible D gene TRBD2, 6 bases. The CDR3 is 15 residues long. CDR1 is SGHKS, CDR2 YYEKEE, per germline (reference sequence). CDR3: CASSLRETLTDMQYF. In nucleotides, the CDR3 is TGTGCCAGCAGCTTGCGGGAGACCCTCACAGATATGCAGTATTTT.

Note on this clonotype: A much larger clone lies a single base off, so this may be a read error. No conserved phenylalanine or tryptophan ends this CDR3, so it is likely a read error. This sequence joins TRBV11-2 and TRBJ2-7; weak D call: TRBD1 (6 bases). This CDR3 is built from 14 residues. The V gene lost 5 bases and the J gene lost 2 bases, with 13 bases spanning the gap. The V gene's germline CDR1 is SGHAT and CDR2 FQNNGV. This CDR3 is CASSPSGQPYEQYI. The CDR3 DNA reads TGTGCCAGCAGCCCCTCCGGACAGCCCTACGAGCAGTACATC.

The table lists this clonotype with a few counts. This chain uses TRBV28 with TRBJ1-5; 9 bases match TRBD1. Germline V gives CDR1 MDHEN, CDR2 SYDVKM. With V trimmed by 3 bases and J by 7 bases, 7 bases remained unmatched. The CDR3 has 15 amino acids. The CDR3 loop is CASSFWTGAHQPQHF. CDR3 nucleotides: TGTGCCAGCAGTTTTTGGACAGGGGCCCACCAGCCCCAGCATTTT.

Here the CDR3 DNA reads TGTGCCAGTAGGGTTCTTCAGCCCCAGCATTTT. Protein: CASRVLQPQHF. The chain links TRBV19 to TRBJ1-5; D unclear. Trimming pared 6 bases from V and 6 bases from J, leaving 6 bases between. Germline CDR1 is LNHDA and CDR2 is SQIVND (reference sequence). The CDR3 totals 11 residues.

This clonotype was counted only a few times. This chain connects TRBV11-2 to TRBJ2-2; 12 bases agree with TRBD2. The germline gives CDR1 SGHAT, CDR2 FQNNGV. The CDR3 extends over 16 amino acids. After removal of 5 bases from V and 6 bases from J, the junction contained 7 bases not matched to a gene. The DNA of the CDR3 is TGTGCCAGCAGCGTGGGACTAGCGGGCGGCCCCGGGGAGCTGTTTTTT. Translation gives CASSVGLAGGPGELFF.

The chain employs TRBV11-2 and TRBJ2-7, with D possibly TRBD1 on 6 matching bases. The CDR3 sequence is 15 residues long. Germline V CDR1 and CDR2: SGHAT, FQNNGV. Trimming left V 2 bases short and J 6 bases short, with 17 bases between. This CDR3 is CASSLTVVGASEQYF. The CDR3 DNA is TGTGCCAGCAGCTTAACCGTAGTGGGGGCTAGCGAGCAGTACTTC. Complete variable domain (other parts from reference TRBV11-2 and TRBJ2-7): EAGVAQSPRYKIIEKRQSVAFWCNPISGHATLYWYQQILGQGPKLLIQFQNNGVVDDSQLPKDRFSAERLKGVDSTLKIQPAKLEDSAVYLCASSLTVVGASEQYFGPGTRLTVT.

This clonotype was picked up one time. A much larger clone sits a single nucleotide away, making a read error possible. The genes are TRBV10-3 and TRBJ2-1; the match to TRBD2 covers 12 bases. CDR3 length: 15 residues. The germline V gene has CDR1 ENHRY and CDR2 SYGVKD. The CDR3 sequence: CAIRPQLAGGDERFF. For the CDR3, the DNA is TGTGCCATCAGGCCCCAACTAGCGGGGGGCGATGAGCGGTTCTTC.

The count of this clonotype is one. An end of the junction differs from the germline gene, which may be a read error. The genes are TRBV6-1 and TRBJ2-2; 14 bases line up with TRBD2. Germline V gene sequence: CDR1 MNHNS, CDR2 SASEGT. This CDR3 comprises 15 residues. The CDR3 here is CASRGLAGDTVELFF. CDR3 nucleotides: TGTGCCAGCAGGGGACTAGCGGGAGACACCGTGGAGCTGTTTTTT.